The rows below give T cell receptor beta chains drawn from one sample of a study of cytomegalovirus exposure and HLA in healthy donors. Data came from immunoSEQ multiplex PCR; TCRdb stores just in-frame clones and leaves some out. Of just over 80,000 clones listed, approximately 96% are singletons. What was sequenced was PBMCs. The receptor set was obtained from a woman between 18 and 29 years old in good health and CMV-seronegative. CDR3s include the opening cysteine and the closing phenylalanine or tryptophan. D genes are given only for firm matches. Clone size is stated in some rows and not others, as once, few, many or a class when expanded.

>TRBJ1-2|TRBV4-1|.|.
CASSQGLGATNYGYTF
TGCGCCAGCAGCCAAGGTCTGGGAGCCACTAACTATGGCTACACCTTC
>TRBJ1-1|TRBV28|.|.
CATRQFSSGEAFF
TGTGCCACTAGACAGTTCTCCTCTGGGGAAGCTTTCTTT
>TRBJ2-2|TRBV6-5|.|once
CASSKGLSVGELFF
TGTGCCAGCAGTAAAGGACTGTCGGTCGGGGAGCTGTTTTTT
>TRBJ1-3|TRBV28|.|.
CASSLQGNTIYF
TGTGCCAGCAGCTTACAGGGAAACACCATATATTTT
>TRBJ1-2|TRBV10-2|TRBD1|.
CASSEGQGIGYTF
TGCGCCAGCAGTGAAGGACAGGGTATCGGCTACACCTTC
>TRBJ1-1|TRBV7-9|.|.
CASSSVGRLNTEAFF
TGTGCCAGCAGCTCCGTGGGGCGATTGAACACTGAAGCTTTCTTT
>TRBJ2-5|TRBV27|TRBD1|once
CASSLSRGPGQLNQETQYF
TGTGCCAGCAGTTTATCGAGAGGTCCGGGACAGCTTAACCAAGAGACCCAGTACTTC
>TRBJ2-7|TRBV5-1|TRBD1|.
CASSIDRAHEQYF
TGCGCCAGCAGCATAGACAGGGCCCACGAGCAGTACTTC
>TRBJ2-7|TRBV27|TRBD2|.
CASSRLAGSYEQYF
TGTGCCAGCAGTCGACTAGCGGGATCCTACGAGCAGTACTTC
>TRBJ1-5|TRBV7-9|TRBD1|.
CASSATGGAGSNQPQHF
TGTGCCAGCAGCGCGACAGGGGGCGCAGGTAGCAATCAGCCCCAGCATTTT
>TRBJ2-7|TRBV7-9|TRBD2|.
CASSSTMGGSADEQYF
TGTGCCAGCAGCTCGACAATGGGGGGGTCCGCGGACGAGCAGTACTTC
>TRBJ1-2|TRBV10-2|TRBD1|.
CASSESRDSRTYGYTF
TGCGCCAGCAGTGAGTCCCGGGACAGTAGAACCTATGGCTACACCTTC
>TRBJ1-2|TRBV5-1|.|once
CASSLDEYGYTF
TGCGCCAGCAGCTTGGACGAGTATGGCTACACCTTC
>TRBJ2-7|TRBV9|TRBD1|.
CASSARDRAYEQYF
TGTGCCAGCAGCGCCCGGGACAGAGCCTACGAGCAGTACTTC